These 14 T cell receptor beta chains originate from one sample sequenced in a study of response to subunit inactivated influenza vaccine. Each CDR3 protein gets one entry after TCRdb re-called the RT-PCR reads with MiXCR. The sample lists about 520,000 distinct CDR3 sequences; 6.5% to 8% were seen once. The source material was PBMCs from blood, sampled roughly 24 months after vaccination. These receptors came from a man between 50 and 69 years old who received an inactivated influenza vaccine.

The chain combines TRBV7-3 with TRBJ2-3; tentatively, D is TRBD1 (5 bases). V was trimmed by 5 bases and J by 0 bases, leaving 12 bases between them. Germline V CDR1 and CDR2: SGHTA, FQGTGA. The CDR3 extends over 15 amino acids. Here the CDR3 DNA reads TGTGCCAGCAGCGAGTCAGGGATGAGCACAGATACGCAGTATTTT. This encodes CASSESGMSTDTQYF.

This chain uses TRBV5-1 with TRBJ2-1; the match to TRBD1 covers 8 bases. The ends lost 4 bases at V and 8 bases at J; junction bases unmatched: 8. There are 14 residues in the CDR3. In germline, CDR1 is SGHRS, CDR2 YFSETQ. The CDR3 sequence is CASSRAGGMDEQFF. The CDR3, as DNA: TGCGCCAGCAGCCGTGCAGGGGGCATGGATGAGCAGTTCTTC.

The genes are TRBV15 and TRBJ2-5; D call uncertain. Germline lookup yields CDR1 LNHNV and CDR2 YYDKDF (reference sequence). V shed 6 bases and J shed 0 bases, with 11 bases lying between them. This CDR3 contains 14 residues. CDR3 sequence (DNA): TGTGCCACCAGTTTCCAGGCTAACCAAGAGACCCAGTACTTC. It yields the protein CATSFQANQETQYF.

The V and J genes are TRBV20-1 and TRBJ2-7; TRBD1 aligns across 9 bases. V shed 5 bases, J shed 2 bases, and the junction held 7 bases outside the gene matches. Germline loops: CDR1 DFQATT, CDR2 SNEGSKA (reference sequence). CDR3 length equals 14 residues. The CDR3 spells CSAYGTGTTYEQYF. In DNA, the CDR3 is TGCAGTGCTTATGGGACAGGGACAACCTACGAGCAGTACTTC.

The chain combines TRBV6-1 with TRBJ2-3; TRBD2 aligns across 7 bases. Per the germline V gene, CDR1 is MNHNS and CDR2 is SASEGT. Trimming at V came to 6 bases and at J to 2 bases, leaving 2 bases not matched to a gene. This CDR3 spans 13 amino acids. In nucleotides, the CDR3 is TGTGCCAGCAGGCTAGCGGTCACAGATACGCAGTATTTT. Translation gives CASRLAVTDTQYF.

Details on this clonotype: Possible read error: a much larger clone is one base away. V usage is TRBV7-2 and J usage is TRBJ1-2, with a possible D match to TRBD1 (5 bases). V lost 0 bases, J lost 6 bases, and 8 bases lay in between. The CDR3 loop spans 13 amino acids. Germline loops: CDR1 SGHTA, CDR2 FQGNSA. The chain's CDR3 is CASSLAKGNGYTF. In DNA, the CDR3 is TGTGCCAGCAGCTTAGCGAAGGGGAATGGCTACACCTTC.

This clonotype was seen repeatedly, ten times or more. This rearrangement joins TRBV12-3 or TRBV12-4 to TRBJ1-2; D possibly corresponds to TRBD1 (6 bases). V was cut by 4 bases and J by 2 bases, with 14 bases left in between. This CDR3 contains 15 residues. CDR3 loop: CASSSTGGGNYGYTF. The DNA for the CDR3 is TGTGCCAGCAGTTCAACAGGAGGGGGGAACTATGGCTACACCTTC.

This clonotype was detected a few times. The chain combines TRBV4-2 with TRBJ2-1, with 9 nucleotides matching TRBD2. With V trimmed by 1 base and J by 4 bases, 8 bases remained unmatched. The CDR3 sequence is 17 residues long. The germline gives CDR1 LGHNA, CDR2 YNFKEQ. CDR3 loop: CASSQARTSARYNEQFF. CDR3 bases: TGTGCCAGCAGCCAAGCTCGGACTAGCGCCCGGTACAATGAGCAGTTCTTC.

The chain has TRBV12-3 or TRBV12-4 and TRBJ2-6; 10 nucleotides line up with TRBD1. This CDR3 has 17 amino acids. The V and J ends lost 5 bases and 2 bases, in that order; junction bases with no gene match: 6. CDR3 region: CASSPGQGNPGANVLTF. CDR3 coding DNA: TGTGCCAGCAGTCCGGGACAGGGGAATCCTGGGGCCAACGTCCTGACTTTC.

This clonotype was recorded at least ten times. The V gene is TRBV7-2, the J gene TRBJ2-1; D is tentatively TRBD1 or TRBD2 (5 bases each). This CDR3 has 15 residues. Germline CDR1 SGHTA, CDR2 FQGNSA. V shed 7 bases and J shed 7 bases, with 20 bases lying between them. The DNA for the CDR3 is TGTGCCAGCAACTACGAGGGGCGCCGGGAAAATGAGCAGTTCTTC. As protein: CASNYEGRRENEQFF.

This clonotype came up a few times. This rearrangement joins TRBV6-1 to TRBJ2-5; D is uncertain. Looked up from germline, CDR1 is MNHNS and CDR2 is SASEGT. The CDR3 is 15 amino acids. V lost 6 bases and J lost 1, with 15 bases in between. The CDR3 bases are TGTGCCAGCAGCGTCGTGCCCCACTCCCAAGAGACCCAGTACTTC. Translated: CASSVVPHSQETQYF.

This clonotype was counted only a few times. The rearrangement joins TRBV6-1 to TRBJ2-3; D may match TRBD1 or TRBD2 (5 bases each). Germline loops: CDR1 MNHNS, CDR2 SASEGT. This CDR3 spans 15 amino acids. Trimming removed 7 bases at V and 3 bases at J, with 17 bases between. This CDR3 reads CASTGSLWGTDTQYF. CDR3 nucleotide sequence: TGTGCCAGCACCGGGTCCCTCTGGGGGACAGATACGCAGTATTTT.

The chain uses TRBV20-1 and TRBJ2-1; TRBD2 matches at 8 bases. Per the germline V gene, CDR1 is DFQATT and CDR2 is SNEGSKA (reference sequence). The CDR3 runs 13 residues. CDR3 sequence reads: CRVSGSTYNEQFF. The CDR3 coding sequence is TGCAGGGTCAGCGGGAGTACCTACAATGAGCAGTTCTTC.

There are many counts of this clonotype. CDR3 coding DNA: TGTGCCAGCAGCCAAGATGGCACTACTACAAATCAGCCCCAGCATTTT. Protein product: CASSQDGTTTNQPQHF. V and J are TRBV4-2 and TRBJ1-5; D unresolved. The CDR3 contains 16 residues. Germline V gives CDR1 LGHNA, CDR2 YNFKEQ. The V gene lost 0 bases and the J gene lost 4 bases, with 13 bases spanning the gap.